The clone carrying this TCR beta chain was detected ten times or more. Antigen unknown. Library preparation for TCR beta used quantitative 5'-RACE with molecular barcodes. MiXCR was run by TCRdb on the 5' RACE reads, yielding one entry per CDR3 protein. The repertoire holds about 800,000 distinct CDR3 sequences, with about an eighth as singletons. The data were taken from a study of CD8 T cells in ankylosing spondylitis. Germline V lookup: CDR1 SGHTA, CDR2 FQGNSA. Trimming took 2 bases from V and 0 from J, leaving 9 bases between them. The CDR3 consists of 15 residues. Overall study results and limits: Roughly 8 highly homologous variants formed a TCR beta motif that appeared characteristic of ankylosing spondylitis blood. Those disease-linked clones were CD8+; they were also relatively rare in peripheral blood. In reactive arthritis synovial fluid and blood, some motif variants had been reported before. Disease-linked clones reportedly concentrated significantly in matched ankylosing spondylitis synovial fluid.

Sequenced input: blood, either unsorted or a sorted T cell fraction (not recorded which). The receptor comes from a male donor with ankylosing spondylitis. The chain has TRBV7-2 and TRBJ2-3; TRBD1 is a possible D gene (5 bases). The CDR3: CASSLTGLSTDTQYF. CDR3 sequence (DNA): TGTGCCAGCAGCTTAACAGGTCTAAGCACAGATACGCAGTATTTT.